Presented here are 14 T cell receptor beta chains from one specimen sequenced in a study of shared clonotypes between healthy human individuals. Clones were read by immunoSEQ multiplex PCR, and TCRdb kept only the in-frame ones, dropping some. Here the sample spans more than 450,000 clones, about four fifths being singletons. The sequencing sample was made of PBMCs. Every receptor here comes from a woman between 40 and 55 years old in good health. Some clones in this sample may be carry-over from other donors' samples.

This clone has a handful of counts. Distinct nucleotide sequences in the sample also encode this CDR3. The chain employs TRBV6-1 and TRBJ2-2, with D unclear. Trimming took off 7 bases at V and 1 base at J, with 4 bases between the two ends. CDR3 size: 12 residues. Germline CDR1 is MNHNS and CDR2 is SASEGT. The CDR3 here is CASIGNTGELFF. CDR3 bases: TGTGCCAGCATAGGGAACACCGGGGAGCTGTTTTTT.

The chain employs TRBV9 and TRBJ1-1; tentative D call: TRBD1 (5 bases). Trimming removed 4 bases at V and 0 bases at J, with 7 bases between. This CDR3 is 13 amino acids long. The V gene's germline CDR1 is SGDLS and CDR2 YYNGEE. CDR3 coding DNA: TGTGCCAGCAGCATACAGGTGAACACTGAAGCTTTCTTT. This encodes CASSIQVNTEAFF.

The chain has TRBV13 and TRBJ1-4; D is ambiguous. Trimming removed 3 bases at V and 0 bases at J, with 8 bases between. Per the germline V gene, CDR1 is PRHDT and CDR2 is FYEKMQ (reference sequence). The CDR3 sequence is 15 residues long. CDR3 sequence (DNA): TGTGCCAGCAGCTTTGGCCGTGCAACTAATGAAAAACTGTTTTTT. Its protein is CASSFGRATNEKLFF.

This chain connects TRBV14 to TRBJ1-2; D ambiguous. CDR1 is SGHDN, CDR2 FVKESK, per germline. The V and J ends lost 0 bases and 7 bases respectively, with 9 bases between them. This CDR3 comprises 13 residues. CDR3 region: CASSQDREGGYTF. The CDR3 region has the DNA TGTGCCAGCAGCCAAGATCGGGAAGGTGGCTACACCTTC.

CDR3 coding DNA: TGCGCCAGCAGCTTGCGGCAGGGGGAGACCGGGGAGCTGTTTTTT. Translated, it gives CASSLRQGETGELFF. The chain is built from TRBV5-1 and TRBJ2-2; TRBD1 agrees at 7 bases. Per germline, CDR1 SGHRS and CDR2 YFSETQ. CDR3 length equals 15 residues. With 1 base clipped from V and 5 bases from J, the junction kept 5 bases outside the gene matches.

V is TRBV9 and J is TRBJ2-7; D is perhaps TRBD1 or TRBD2 (6 bases each). Trimming took 0 bases from V and 3 from J, leaving 13 bases between them. The CDR3 covers 15 residues. Germline CDR1 SGDLS, CDR2 YYNGEE. In DNA form, the CDR3 reads TGTGCCAGCAGCGTAGAGGGGGGAGTGGACTACGAGCAGTACTTC. This codes for CASSVEGGVDYEQYF. Full variable domain (remainder filled in from reference TRBV9 and TRBJ2-7): DSGVTQTPKHLITATGQRVTLRCSPRSGDLSVYWYQQSLDQGLQFLIQYYNGEERAKGNILERFSAQQFPDLHSELNLSSLELGDSALYFCASSVEGGVDYEQYFGPGTRLTVT.

V and J are TRBV18 and TRBJ2-3; 7 positions agree with TRBD1. Germline CDR1 KGHSH, CDR2 LQKENI. The CDR3 runs 14 residues. The V segment lost 5 bases and the J segment 8 bases; nucleotides outside the gene matches: 10. DNA of the CDR3: TGTGCCAGCTCAGAATTTACAGGGGAAAGTACGCAGTATTTT. Translating gives CASSEFTGESTQYF.

This rearrangement joins TRBV28 to TRBJ1-5, with a possible D match to TRBD1 (6 bases). Germline V lookup: CDR1 MDHEN, CDR2 SYDVKM. Trimming cost V 6 bases and J 4 bases, with 10 bases left between them. CDR3 size: 13 residues. The CDR3 coding sequence is TGTGCCAGCAGCGACGACAGGAATCAGCCCCAGCATTTT. It is translated as CASSDDRNQPQHF. Based on the CDR3 plus reference TRBV28 and TRBJ1-5, the full variable domain is DVKVTQSSRYLVKRTGEKVFLECVQDMDHENMFWYRQDPGLGLRLIYFSYDVKMKEKGDIPEGYSVSREKKERFSLILESASTNQTSMYLCASSDDRNQPQHFGDGTRLSIL.

This sequence joins TRBV25-1 and TRBJ1-2, with 11 positions matching TRBD1. In germline, CDR1 is MGHDK, CDR2 SYGVNS. V gave up 6 bases and J gave up 8 bases; unmatched junction bases: 5. The CDR3 runs to 13 residues. The DNA for the CDR3 is TGTGCCAGCAGAAGGGACAGGGGGGACGGCTACACCTTC. Amino acid sequence: CASRRDRGDGYTF.

The chain has TRBV30 and TRBJ2-1; 14 nucleotides agree with TRBD2. The V segment lost 1 base and the J segment 6 bases; nucleotides outside the gene matches: 5. Germline V gives CDR1 GTSNPN, CDR2 SVGIG (reference sequence). The CDR3 contains 16 residues. The CDR3 loop is CAWSEGLAGAGNEQFF. CDR3 nucleotides: TGTGCCTGGAGTGAGGGACTAGCGGGAGCGGGCAATGAGCAGTTCTTC.

The gene calls are TRBV7-9 and TRBJ1-4, with 9 bases aligning to TRBD1. Germline V lookup: CDR1 SEHNR, CDR2 FQNEAQ (reference sequence). The CDR3 runs 14 residues. J was trimmed by 5 bases and V by 7 bases; bases with no gene match: 5. CDR3 nucleotides: TGTGCCAGCACCCAGACAGGGGGGAATGAAAAACTGTTTTTT. It codes for CASTQTGGNEKLFF.

The J gene is TRBJ1-2, the V gene TRBV11-2; TRBD1 matches at 9 bases. The CDR3 is 15 residues long. Losses at the gene ends were 5 bases for V and 2 bases for J; bases not matched to a gene: 6. In germline, CDR1 is SGHAT, CDR2 FQNNGV. CDR3 residues: CASSPRQGVNYGYTF. CDR3 in DNA: TGTGCCAGCAGCCCCCGACAGGGGGTCAACTATGGCTACACCTTC.

This chain connects TRBV5-1 to TRBJ1-1, with D perhaps TRBD1 (6 bases). Germline CDR1 is SGHRS and CDR2 is YFSETQ. The germline V and J ends were trimmed by 0 bases and 2 bases, with 14 bases remaining between them. This CDR3 has 16 residues. Written as DNA, the CDR3 is TGCGCCAGCAGCTTGGAAGGGAGGGGGGTAAACACTGAAGCTTTCTTT. It specifies CASSLEGRGVNTEAFF.

The chain recombines TRBV15 with TRBJ2-7; possibly TRBD1 for D (6 bases). The CDR3 has 13 residues. Germline-derived CDR1 and CDR2 are LNHNV and YYDKDF (reference sequence). V was cut by 8 bases and J by 3 bases, with 14 bases left in between. The CDR3: CATPPTGHYEQYF. CDR3 nucleotide sequence: TGTGCCACCCCTCCGACAGGACACTACGAGCAGTACTTC.